These T cell receptor beta chains were read from a single sample in a study of T cell repertoires and Cas9 in healthy adults. Sequencing was performed with immunoSEQ multiplex PCR; in TCRdb, only in-frame clones are kept and a portion is missing. The data show about 24,000 clones, roughly nine tenths seen once. Input material: CD4+ effector T cells (CD127+, CD25-, CD137-, CD154-) from PBMCs; culture status not recorded. These receptors all come from a human donor in good health. The CDR3 runs from the conserved cysteine through the conserved F or W. D genes are given only for firm matches. Part of the rows lack a size; the others show once, few, many or a class for expanded clones.

V	J	length	size	D	CDR3	DNA
TRBV30	TRBJ1-6	14	-	-	CACPTRDRRSPLHF	TGTGCCTGTCCGACCAGGGATAGAAGGTCACCCCTCCACTTT
TRBV7-3	TRBJ2-5	13	once	-	CASSLREGETQYF	TGTGCCAGCAGCTTAAGGGAAGGAGAGACCCAGTACTTC
TRBV19	TRBJ2-2	14	once	-	CASSMNREAGELFF	TGTGCCAGTAGTATGAACAGGGAGGCCGGGGAGCTGTTTTTT
TRBV7-2	TRBJ1-1	13	-	-	CASSFKFPGTAFF	TGTGCCAGCAGCTTTAAGTTCCCGGGGACAGCTTTCTTT
TRBV10-3	TRBJ2-5	12	-	-	CAIRTSEETQYF	TGTGCCATCAGGACATCCGAAGAGACCCAGTACTTC
TRBV6-1	TRBJ1-4	13	-	-	CASSREAREKLFF	TGTGCCAGCAGTAGGGAGGCGCGGGAAAAACTGTTTTTT
TRBV7-2	TRBJ2-6	14	-	-	CASSFSSGANVLTF	TGTGCCAGCAGCTTCTCCTCTGGGGCCAACGTCCTGACTTTC
TRBV6-1	TRBJ2-1	11	-	-	CASSESQILVF	TGTGCCAGCAGTGAATCCCAAATCCTTGTCTTC
TRBV19	TRBJ1-1	14	-	-	CASRMDRLNTEAFF	TGTGCCAGTAGGATGGACAGACTAAACACTGAAGCTTTCTTT
TRBV5-1	TRBJ2-1	14	-	TRBD1	CASSTAGTENEQFF	TGCGCCAGCAGCACAGCCGGGACAGAGAATGAGCAGTTCTTC
TRBV7-8	TRBJ2-7	14	-	-	CASSSTRGTGEQYF	TGTGCCAGCAGCTCCACCAGGGGAACTGGCGAGCAGTACTTC
TRBV11-2	TRBJ2-1	18	once	TRBD1	CASSPGGQGANLYNEQFF	TGTGCCAGCAGCCCGGGGGGACAGGGGGCGAATCTCTACAATGAGCAGTTCTTC
TRBV11-2	TRBJ1-1	12	-	-	CASSLRGEEAFF	TGTGCCAGCAGCTTAAGGGGTGAGGAAGCTTTCTTT